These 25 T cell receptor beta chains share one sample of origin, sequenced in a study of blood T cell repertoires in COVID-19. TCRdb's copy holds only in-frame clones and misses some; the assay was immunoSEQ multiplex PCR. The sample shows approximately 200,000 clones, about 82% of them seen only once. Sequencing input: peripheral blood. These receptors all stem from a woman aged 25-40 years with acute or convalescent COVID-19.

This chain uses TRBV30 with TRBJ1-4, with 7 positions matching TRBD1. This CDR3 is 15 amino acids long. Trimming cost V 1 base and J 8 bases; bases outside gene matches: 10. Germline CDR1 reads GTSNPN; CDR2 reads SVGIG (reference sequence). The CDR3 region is CAWSAHRGGREKLFF. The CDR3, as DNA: TGTGCCTGGAGTGCCCACAGGGGAGGTAGAGAAAAACTGTTTTTT.

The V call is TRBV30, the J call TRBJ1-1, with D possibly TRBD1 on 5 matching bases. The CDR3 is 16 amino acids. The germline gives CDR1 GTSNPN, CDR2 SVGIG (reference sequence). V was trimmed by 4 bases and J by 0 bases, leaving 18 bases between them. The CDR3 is CAWNSIRQLMNTEAFF. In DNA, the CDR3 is TGTGCCTGGAACTCAATTCGACAGCTTATGAACACTGAAGCTTTCTTT.

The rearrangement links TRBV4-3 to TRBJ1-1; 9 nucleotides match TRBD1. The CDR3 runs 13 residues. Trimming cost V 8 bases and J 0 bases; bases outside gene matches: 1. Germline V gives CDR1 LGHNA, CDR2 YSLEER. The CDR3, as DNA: TGCGCCAGCGGGACAGGGTTGAACACTGAAGCTTTCTTT. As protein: CASGTGLNTEAFF.

CDR3 coding DNA: TGTGCCAGCAACAGGGCCTATGGCTACACCTTC. Encoded protein: CASNRAYGYTF. The chain has TRBV28 and TRBJ1-2, with D maybe TRBD1 (6 bases). The CDR3 consists of 11 residues. The germline V gene has CDR1 MDHEN and CDR2 SYDVKM. V was clipped by 7 bases and J by 4 bases, with 7 bases between them.

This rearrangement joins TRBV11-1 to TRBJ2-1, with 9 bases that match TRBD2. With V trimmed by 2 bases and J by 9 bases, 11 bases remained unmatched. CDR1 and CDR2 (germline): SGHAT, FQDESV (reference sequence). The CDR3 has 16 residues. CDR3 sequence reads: CASSLMGLAGRGEQFF. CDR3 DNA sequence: TGTGCCAGCAGCTTAATGGGGCTAGCGGGACGGGGTGAGCAGTTCTTC.

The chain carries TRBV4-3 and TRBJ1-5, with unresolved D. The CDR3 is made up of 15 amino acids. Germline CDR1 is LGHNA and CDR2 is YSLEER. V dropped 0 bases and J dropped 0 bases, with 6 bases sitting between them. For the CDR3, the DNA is TGCGCCAGCAGCCAAGAATACGGTAGCAATCAGCCCCAGCATTTT. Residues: CASSQEYGSNQPQHF.

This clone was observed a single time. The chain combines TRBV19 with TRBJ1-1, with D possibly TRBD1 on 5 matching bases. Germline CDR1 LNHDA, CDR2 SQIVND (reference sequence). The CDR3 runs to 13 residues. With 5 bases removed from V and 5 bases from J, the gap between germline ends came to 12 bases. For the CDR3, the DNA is TGTGCCAGTAGTGCCCAGGGATTTACTGAAGCTTTCTTT. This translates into CASSAQGFTEAFF.

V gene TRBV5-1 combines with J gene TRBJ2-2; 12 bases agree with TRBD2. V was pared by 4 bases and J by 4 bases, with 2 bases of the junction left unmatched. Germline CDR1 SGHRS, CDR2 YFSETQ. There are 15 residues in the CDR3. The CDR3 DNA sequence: TGCGCCAGCAGCAGGACTAGCGGGACCACCGGGGAGCTGTTTTTT. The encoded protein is CASSRTSGTTGELFF. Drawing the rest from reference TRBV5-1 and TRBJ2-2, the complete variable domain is KAGVTQTPRYLIKTRGQQVTLSCSPISGHRSVSWYQQTPGQGLQFLFEYFSETQRNKGNFPGRFSGRQFSNSRSEMNVSTLELGDSALYLCASSRTSGTTGELFFGEGSRLTVL.

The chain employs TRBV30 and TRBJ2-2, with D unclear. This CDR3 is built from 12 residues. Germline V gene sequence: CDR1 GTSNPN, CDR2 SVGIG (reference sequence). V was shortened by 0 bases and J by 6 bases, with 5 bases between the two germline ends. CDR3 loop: CAWSVPAGELFF. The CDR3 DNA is TGTGCCTGGAGTGTACCGGCCGGGGAGCTGTTTTTT.

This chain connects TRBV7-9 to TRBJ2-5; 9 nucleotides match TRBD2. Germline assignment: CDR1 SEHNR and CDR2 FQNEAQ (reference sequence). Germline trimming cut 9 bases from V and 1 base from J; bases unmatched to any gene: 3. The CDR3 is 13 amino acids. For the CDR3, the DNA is TGTGCCAGTAAGCGGGAGGCCCAAGAGACCCAGTACTTC. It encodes CASKREAQETQYF. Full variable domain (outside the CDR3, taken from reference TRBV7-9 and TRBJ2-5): DTGVSQNPRHKITKRGQNVTFRCDPISEHNRLYWYRQTLGQGPEFLTYFQNEAQLEKSRLLSDRFSAERPKGSFSTLEIQRTEQGDSAMYLCASKREAQETQYFGPGTRLLVL.

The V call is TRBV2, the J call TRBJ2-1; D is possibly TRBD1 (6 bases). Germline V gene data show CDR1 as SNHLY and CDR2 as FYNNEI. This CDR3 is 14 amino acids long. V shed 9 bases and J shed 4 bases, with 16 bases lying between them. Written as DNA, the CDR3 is TGTGCCAGTTCAGGGGCTAGAGAATACAATGAGCAGTTCTTC. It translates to CASSGAREYNEQFF.

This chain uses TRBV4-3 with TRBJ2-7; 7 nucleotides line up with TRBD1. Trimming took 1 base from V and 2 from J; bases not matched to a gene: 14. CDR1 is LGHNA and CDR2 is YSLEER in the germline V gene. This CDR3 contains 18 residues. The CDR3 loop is CASSQGWALQGQTYEQYF. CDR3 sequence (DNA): TGCGCCAGCAGCCAAGGGTGGGCTTTACAGGGACAGACCTACGAGCAGTACTTC.

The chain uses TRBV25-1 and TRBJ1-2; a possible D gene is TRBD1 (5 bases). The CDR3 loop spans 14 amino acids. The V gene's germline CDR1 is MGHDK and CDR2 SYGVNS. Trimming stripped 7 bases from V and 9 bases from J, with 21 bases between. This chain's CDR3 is CASTPAGSLGSYTF. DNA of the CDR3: TGTGCCAGCACCCCGGCAGGGTCCCTAGGAAGCTACACCTTC.

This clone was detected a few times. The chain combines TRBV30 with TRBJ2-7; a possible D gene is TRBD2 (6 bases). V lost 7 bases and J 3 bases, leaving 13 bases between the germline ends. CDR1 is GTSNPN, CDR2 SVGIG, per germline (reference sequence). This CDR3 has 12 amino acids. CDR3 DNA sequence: TGTGCCTATCGGGACTCAGTCTACGAGCAGTACTTC. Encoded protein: CAYRDSVYEQYF.

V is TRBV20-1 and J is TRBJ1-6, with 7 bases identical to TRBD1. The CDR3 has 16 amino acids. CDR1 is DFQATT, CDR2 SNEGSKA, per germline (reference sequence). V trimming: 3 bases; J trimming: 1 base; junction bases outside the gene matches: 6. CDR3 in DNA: TGCAGTGCTAGTAACAGGGGCCGTTCCTATAATTCACCCCTCCACTTT. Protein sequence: CSASNRGRSYNSPLHF.

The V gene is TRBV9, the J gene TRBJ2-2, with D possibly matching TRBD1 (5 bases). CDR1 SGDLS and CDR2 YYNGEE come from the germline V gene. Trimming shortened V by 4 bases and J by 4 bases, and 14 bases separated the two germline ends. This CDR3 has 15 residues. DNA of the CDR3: TGTGCCAGCAGCCTTAGACAGCCTGGCACCGGGGAGCTGTTTTTT. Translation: CASSLRQPGTGELFF.

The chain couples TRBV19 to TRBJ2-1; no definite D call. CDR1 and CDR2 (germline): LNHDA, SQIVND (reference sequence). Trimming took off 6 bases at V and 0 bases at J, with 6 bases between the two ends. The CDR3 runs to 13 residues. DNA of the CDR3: TGTGCCAGTAGATCCAGCTCCTACAATGAGCAGTTCTTC. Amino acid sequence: CASRSSSYNEQFF.

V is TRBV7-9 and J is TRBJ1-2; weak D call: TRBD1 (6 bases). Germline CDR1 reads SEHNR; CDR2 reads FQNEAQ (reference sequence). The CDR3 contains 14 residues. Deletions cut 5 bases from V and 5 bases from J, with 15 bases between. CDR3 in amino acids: CASSPGQKQYGYTF. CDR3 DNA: TGTGCCAGCAGCCCGGGACAAAAACAATATGGCTACACCTTC.

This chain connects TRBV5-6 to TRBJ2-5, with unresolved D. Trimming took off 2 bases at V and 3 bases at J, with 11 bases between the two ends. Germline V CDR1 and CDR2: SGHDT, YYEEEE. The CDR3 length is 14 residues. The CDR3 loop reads CASSLAPLEETQYF. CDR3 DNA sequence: TGTGCCAGCAGCTTAGCCCCGTTAGAAGAGACCCAGTACTTC.

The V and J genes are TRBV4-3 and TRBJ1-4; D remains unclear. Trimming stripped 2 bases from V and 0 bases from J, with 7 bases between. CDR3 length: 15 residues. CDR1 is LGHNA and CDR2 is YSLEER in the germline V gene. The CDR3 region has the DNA TGCGCCAGCAGCCAAAACAGTGCAACTAATGAAAAACTGTTTTTT. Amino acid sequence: CASSQNSATNEKLFF.

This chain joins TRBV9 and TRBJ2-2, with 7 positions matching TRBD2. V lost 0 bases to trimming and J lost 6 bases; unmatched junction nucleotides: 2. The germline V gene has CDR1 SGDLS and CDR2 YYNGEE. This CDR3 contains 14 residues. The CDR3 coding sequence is TGTGCCAGCAGCGTAGTCGGGGGGTCCGGGGAGCTGTTTTTT. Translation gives CASSVVGGSGELFF.

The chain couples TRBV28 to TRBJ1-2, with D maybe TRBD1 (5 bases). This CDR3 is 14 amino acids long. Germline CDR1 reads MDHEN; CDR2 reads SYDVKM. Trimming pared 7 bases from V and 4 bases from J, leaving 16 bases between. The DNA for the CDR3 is TGTGCCAGCACGATCGGGGGTTCGGGCTATGGCTACACCTTC. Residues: CASTIGGSGYGYTF.

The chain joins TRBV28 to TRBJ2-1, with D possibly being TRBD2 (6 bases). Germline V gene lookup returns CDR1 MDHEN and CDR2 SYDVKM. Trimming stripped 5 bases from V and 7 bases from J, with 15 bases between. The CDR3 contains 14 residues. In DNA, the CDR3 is TGTGCCAGCAGTGTGGCGGGGTTCCCGAATGAGCAGTTCTTC. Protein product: CASSVAGFPNEQFF.

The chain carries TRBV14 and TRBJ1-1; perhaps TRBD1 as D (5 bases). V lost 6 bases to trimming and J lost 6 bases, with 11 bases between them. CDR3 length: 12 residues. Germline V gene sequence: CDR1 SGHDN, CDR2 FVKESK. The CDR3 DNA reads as TGTGCCAGCAGAGGGTGGGGGGCTGAAGCTTTCTTT. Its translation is CASRGWGAEAFF.

CDR3 sequence reads: CASSWGTGTGARDTEAFF. In nucleotides, the CDR3 is TGCGCCAGCAGCTGGGGAACCGGGACAGGGGCCCGAGACACTGAAGCTTTCTTT. The V call is TRBV5-1, the J call TRBJ1-1; 10 bases map to TRBD1. Per the germline V gene, CDR1 is SGHRS and CDR2 is YFSETQ. With V trimmed by 3 bases and J by 3 bases, 14 bases remained unmatched. The CDR3 totals 18 residues.